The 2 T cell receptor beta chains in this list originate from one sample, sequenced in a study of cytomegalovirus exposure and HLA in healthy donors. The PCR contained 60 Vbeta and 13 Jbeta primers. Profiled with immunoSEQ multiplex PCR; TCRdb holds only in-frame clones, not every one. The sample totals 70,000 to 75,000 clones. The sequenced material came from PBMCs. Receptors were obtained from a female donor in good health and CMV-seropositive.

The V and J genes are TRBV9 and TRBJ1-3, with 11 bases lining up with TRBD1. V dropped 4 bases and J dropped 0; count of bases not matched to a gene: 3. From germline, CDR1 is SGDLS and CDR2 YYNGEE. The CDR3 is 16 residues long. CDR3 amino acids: CASSPGQGASGNTIYF. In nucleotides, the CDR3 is TGTGCCAGCAGCCCAGGACAGGGGGCCTCTGGAAACACCATATATTTT.

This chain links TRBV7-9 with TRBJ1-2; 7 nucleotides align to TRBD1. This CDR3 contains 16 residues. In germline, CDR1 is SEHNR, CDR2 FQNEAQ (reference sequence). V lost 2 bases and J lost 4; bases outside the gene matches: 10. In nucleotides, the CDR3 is TGTGCCAGCAGCTTATTAAGTAGGGGGCGGGGCTATGGCTACACCTTC. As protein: CASSLLSRGRGYGYTF.